The sequence of this T cell receptor (beta chain) was determined in a study of blood T cell repertoires in COVID-19. The table came from immunoSEQ multiplex PCR; TCRdb's copy has only in-frame clones and leaves some out. The sample yields 140,000 to 150,000 clones, over 75% seen once. Assignments of participants to cohorts depended upon their own reported clinical history. This CDR3 has 19 amino acids. The trim removed 7 bases at V and 3 bases at J, leaving 17 bases unmatched. Germline lookup yields CDR1 MDHEN and CDR2 SYDVKM. Sequencing input: PBMCs or T cells enriched from blood (not recorded which). The rearrangement uses TRBV28 and TRBJ1-6, with 8 nucleotides matching TRBD1. The clonotype originates from a woman aged 25 to 39 with acute COVID-19. The CDR3 protein is CASTTQGGPPSYYNSPLHF. For the CDR3, the DNA is TGTGCCAGCACCACACAGGGGGGGCCTCCATCCTACTATAATTCACCCCTCCACTTT.